This TCR beta chain came from a study of graft-versus-host responses after intestinal transplantation. About the study: Every recipient had anti-thymocyte globulin induction and 2 to 4 years of tacrolimus plus steroids.

As concerns this clone: Its antigen is not identified.

Clones were sequenced by immunoSEQ multiplex PCR, and TCRdb holds only the in-frame ones, with some missing. Among some 110,000 clones, 85% to 95% were seen once, and the ten largest hold 0.95% to 1.5%. The CDR3 runs to 15 residues. Trimming shortened V by 0 bases and J by 4 bases, and 11 bases separated the two germline ends. Per the germline V gene, CDR1 is LGHNA and CDR2 is YNFKEQ. This receptor was identified in a human donor who was the organ donor for an intestinal transplant. The chain links TRBV4-2 to TRBJ2-3; possible D gene TRBD1, 7 bases. The material sequenced was unstimulated CD8+ T cells sorted from spleen or lymph node cells, taken before transplant. The chain's CDR3 is CASSQDWRGPDTQYF. In DNA form, the CDR3 reads TGTGCCAGCAGCCAAGATTGGAGGGGGCCAGATACGCAGTATTTT.